This note documents a single TCR beta chain sequence. Its specificity is not known. The sample originates from a study of T-cell memory formation after mild COVID-19. TCRdb re-derived calls from the 5' RACE reads in MiXCR, one entry per CDR3 protein. The sample contains around 180,000 distinct CDR3 sequences, roughly 20% of which appear only once. CDR1 KGHDR and CDR2 SFDVKD come from the germline V gene. V was clipped by 1 base and J by 8 bases; unmatched bases: 5. The CDR3 runs to 15 residues. Study-level points and caveats: Unconfirmed was the SARS-CoV-2 specificity of second-wave clones that peaked on day 37.

Sequences were obtained from PBMCs or a T cell subset sorted from them (not recorded which). The clonotype was recovered from a man between 18 and 35 years old who had mild COVID-19 (a few samples of this study predate the infection). Cell type and time point are not known. The chain uses TRBV24-1 and TRBJ2-1; TRBD1 agrees at 9 bases. CDR3 loop: CATSDLGTGSDEQFF. CDR3 sequence (DNA): TGTGCCACCAGTGATTTAGGGACAGGGTCGGATGAGCAGTTCTTC.